Below, 8 T cell receptor beta chains from the same sample are listed, as sequenced in a study of response to subunit inactivated influenza vaccine (dated by TCRdb to 2017 to 2018). Explained via the paper, the time point label denotes: approximately 47 days after influenza vaccine administration. The receptor library was made with RT-PCR. Sequenced using an Illumina HiSeq 2500. TCRdb's own reprocessing of the public reads used fastp at Q25 and MiXCR and kept productive beta chains. All rows with the same CDR3 protein become a single entry with the most common DNA and genes. This sample comprises approximately 530,000 distinct CDR3 sequences, 10% to 15% of them detected only once. Under 15% of the sample is in the top ten clones. Sequenced here: PBMCs from blood, sampled roughly 6 weeks after vaccination. These receptors were obtained from a man in his forties or fifties who received an inactivated influenza vaccine. Donor details come from another sample of the same person, matched by shared clones.

The rearrangement links TRBV28 to TRBJ2-1, with D possibly being TRBD1 (5 bases). CDR1 and CDR2 (germline): MDHEN, SYDVKM. Trimming stripped 2 bases from V and 16 bases from J, with 15 bases between. There are 12 residues in the CDR3. The CDR3 DNA follows: TGTGCCAGCAGTTTACAGGGTGCTGCACTCTTCTTC. Translated, it gives CASSLQGAALFF.

As DNA, the CDR3 is TGTGCCAGCAGCCCCACCCCGGGGCGAGAGACCCAGTACTTC. Translating gives CASSPTPGRETQYF. The rearrangement joins TRBV7-2 to TRBJ2-5; the D gene could be TRBD1 or TRBD2 (5 bases each). V gave up 5 bases and J gave up 4 bases, with 14 bases separating them. The germline gives CDR1 SGHTA, CDR2 FQGNSA. The CDR3 loop spans 14 amino acids. The full variable domain, with the rest looked up from reference TRBV7-2 and TRBJ2-5, is GAGVSQSPSNKVTEKGKDVELRCDPISGHTALYWYRQSLGQGLEFLIYFQGNSAPDKSGLPSDRFSAERTGGSVSTLTIQRTQQEDSAVYLCASSPTPGRETQYFGPGTRLLVL.

J is TRBJ2-1 and V is TRBV6-2 or TRBV6-3; 8 bases fit TRBD1. V trimming: 0 bases; J trimming: 8 bases; junction bases outside the gene matches: 6. Germline V gives CDR1 MNHEY, CDR2 SVGEGT. The CDR3 totals 15 residues. The CDR3 coding sequence is TGTGCCAGCAGTTACTCGACAGACAGGGGAGATGAGCAGTTCTTC. Amino acid sequence: CASSYSTDRGDEQFF.

This clonotype was seen repeatedly, ten times or more. The chain couples TRBV12-3 or TRBV12-4 to TRBJ2-1; the D gene is possibly TRBD2 (6 bases). This CDR3 has 12 amino acids. V was trimmed by 5 bases and J by 9 bases, leaving 11 bases between them. The CDR3 here is CASSLSGAEQFF. The DNA of the CDR3 is TGTGCCAGCAGTCTTAGCGGAGCTGAGCAGTTCTTC.

The chain employs TRBV5-6 and TRBJ2-6; D possibly corresponds to TRBD1 (5 bases). The germline V and J ends were trimmed by 2 bases and 3 bases, with 9 bases remaining between them. Germline V gene sequence: CDR1 SGHDT, CDR2 YYEEEE. The CDR3 is 15 residues long. Here the CDR3 DNA reads TGTGCCAGCAGCTTTTGGGGCGGTGGGGCCAACGTCCTGACTTTC. Translated, it gives CASSFWGGGANVLTF.

The rearrangement links TRBV12-3 or TRBV12-4 to TRBJ1-3; D is uncertain. Trimming removed 1 base from V and 14 bases from J, with 9 bases in between. This CDR3 spans 11 amino acids. The CDR3 DNA follows: TGTGCCAGCAGTTTAGTTTCCAGATTATATTTT. It specifies CASSLVSRLYF.

This clonotype was recorded a few times. V gene TRBV20-1 combines with J gene TRBJ2-1; either TRBD1 or TRBD2 may supply D (5 bases each). The V end was cut by 5 bases, the J end by 9 bases, with 20 bases between. Germline assignment: CDR1 DFQATT and CDR2 SNEGSKA (reference sequence). The CDR3 extends over 14 amino acids. The CDR3, as DNA: TGCAGTGCTGGTAGAACCGGGACCCACACTGAGCAGTTCTTC. Its protein is CSAGRTGTHTEQFF.

V usage is TRBV7-2 and J usage is TRBJ2-1; D may be TRBD1 or TRBD2 (5 bases each). The V end lost 5 bases, the J end lost 11 bases, and 10 bases lay between the germline ends. The length of the CDR3 is 11 residues. Germline CDR1 is SGHTA and CDR2 is FQGNSA. The chain's CDR3 is CASSLRDQQFF. Written as DNA, the CDR3 is TGTGCCAGCAGCCTTCGGGACCAGCAGTTCTTC.